These 23 T cell receptor beta chains were sequenced from one sample in a study of shared clonotypes between healthy human individuals. Assay: immunoSEQ multiplex PCR; the TCRdb copy retains only in-frame clones and omits some. Seen here are 1.5 million to 2.5 million clones, less than 95% observed once, and the top ten hold more than 0.9%. In the naive CD8 group, cells lacked CD45RO and were positively selected for CCR7, so terminally differentiated effector memory CD45RA+ cells were left out. Sample: naive CD8+ T cells sorted from blood. All receptors come from a young man in good health.

The V call is TRBV5-6, the J call TRBJ2-5; D might be TRBD1 or TRBD2, each matching 5 bases. The J call may not be correct, given that the DNA end is closer to TRBJ2-7. CDR3 length: 14 residues. Germline V gene sequence: CDR1 SGHDT, CDR2 YYEEEE. CDR3 coding DNA: TGTGCCAGCAGTTTTCAGGGAGACTCCTACGAGCAGTACTTC. Translated: CASSFQGDSYEQYF.

This clone appeared once. Other DNA sequences in the same sample also yield this CDR3. The chain links TRBV7-8 to TRBJ2-3, with 9 bases identical to TRBD2. V lost 1 base and J lost 5; bases outside the gene matches: 7. There are 16 residues in the CDR3. Germline lookup yields CDR1 SGHVS and CDR2 FQNEAQ. The CDR3 DNA sequence: TGTGCCAGCAGCTTAGAGGCGGGAGGGCCCAAAGATACGCAGTATTTT. It translates to CASSLEAGGPKDTQYF.

The chain carries TRBV11-2 and TRBJ2-1, with D perhaps given as TRBD1 or TRBD2 (5 bases each). Looked up from germline, CDR1 is SGHAT and CDR2 is FQNNGV. V lost 0 bases, J lost 0 bases, and 9 bases lay in between. CDR3 length: 16 residues. CDR3 in DNA: TGTGCCAGCAGCTTAGAGGGACCCGGCTCCTACAATGAGCAGTTCTTC. Protein: CASSLEGPGSYNEQFF.

This chain joins TRBV30 and TRBJ2-5; 16 bases align to TRBD2. The CDR3 spans 20 residues. The germline CDR1 and CDR2 sequences are GTSNPN and SVGIG (reference sequence). After removal of 0 bases from V and 5 bases from J, the junction contained 15 bases not matched to a gene. CDR3 region: CAWSVLALGTSGRGGETQYF. The CDR3 coding sequence is TGTGCCTGGAGTGTATTAGCGCTTGGGACTAGCGGGAGGGGCGGGGAGACCCAGTACTTC.

The rearrangement joins TRBV30 to TRBJ2-3; D remains ambiguous. Germline CDR1 reads GTSNPN; CDR2 reads SVGIG (reference sequence). Trimming left V 2 bases short and J 4 bases short, with 10 bases between. CDR3 size: 13 residues. The CDR3 spells CAWSRYGPDTQYF. The CDR3 DNA reads TGTGCCTGGAGTCGATACGGCCCAGATACGCAGTATTTT.

This clone was seen only once. The genes are TRBV2 and TRBJ2-3, with 7 bases identical to TRBD1. V shed 3 bases, J shed 0 bases, and the junction held 9 bases outside the gene matches. Germline loops: CDR1 SNHLY, CDR2 FYNNEI. The CDR3 runs to 17 residues. The chain's CDR3 is CASSDGDSQPSTDTQYF. The CDR3 DNA sequence: TGTGCCAGCAGTGATGGGGACAGTCAACCTAGCACAGATACGCAGTATTTT.

This CDR3 reads CASRLPIGTDTQYF. In DNA form, the CDR3 reads TGTGCCAGCAGACTTCCCATCGGTACAGATACGCAGTATTTT. This chain links TRBV28 with TRBJ2-3; the D is unclear. Trimming pared 6 bases from V and 3 bases from J, leaving 13 bases between. The CDR3 has 14 residues. Germline V lookup: CDR1 MDHEN, CDR2 SYDVKM.

The chain couples TRBV4-3 to TRBJ1-1; D gene ambiguous. The germline V gene has CDR1 LGHNA and CDR2 YSLEER. CDR3 length: 14 residues. V lost 6 bases and J 0 bases, leaving 11 bases between the germline ends. The CDR3, as DNA: TGCGCCAGCAGTCTTGTTGGGATGAACACTGAAGCTTTCTTT. Its protein is CASSLVGMNTEAFF.

Of note for this clone: The same CDR3 can be traced to other DNA sequences in this sample. The chain recombines TRBV6-5 with TRBJ1-1; D may be TRBD1 (6 bases). Trimming pared 0 bases from V and 2 bases from J, leaving 7 bases between. The germline CDR1 and CDR2 sequences are MNHEY and SVGAGI. The CDR3 is 14 amino acids. The CDR3 is CASSYSQGNTEAFF. CDR3 DNA sequence: TGTGCCAGCAGTTACTCACAGGGAAACACTGAAGCTTTCTTT.

The rearrangement links TRBV27 to TRBJ1-4; no reliable D call. The CDR3 has 13 amino acids. Trimming shortened V by 6 bases and J by 4 bases, and 9 bases separated the two germline ends. CDR1 is MNHEY and CDR2 is SMNVEV in the germline V gene (reference sequence). CDR3 sequence reads: CASRSGINEKLFF. The CDR3 nucleotides are TGTGCCAGCAGGTCCGGGATTAATGAAAAACTGTTTTTT.

The chain combines TRBV6-5 with TRBJ2-5; the D gene could be TRBD1 or TRBD2 (6 bases each). The CDR3 covers 14 residues. Germline V CDR1 and CDR2: MNHEY, SVGAGI. The V end lost 2 bases, the J end lost 4 bases, and 11 bases lay between the germline ends. CDR3 amino acids: CASSYRGALETQYF. The DNA for the CDR3 is TGTGCCAGCAGTTACAGGGGGGCCCTAGAGACCCAGTACTTC.

This chain uses TRBV15 with TRBJ2-1, with 10 nucleotides matching TRBD2. Germline CDR1 and CDR2: LNHNV and YYDKDF (reference sequence). V shed 6 bases, J shed 7 bases, and the junction held 9 bases outside the gene matches. This CDR3 has 15 residues. The CDR3 coding sequence is TGTGCCACCAGGACTCCGGGACTAGCGAAAAATGAGCAGTTCTTC. As protein: CATRTPGLAKNEQFF.

This clone was recorded once. CDR3 sequence: CASSLSDSSGNTIYF. CDR3 nucleotides: TGCGCCAGCAGCCTCTCGGACAGCTCTGGAAACACCATATATTTT. The chain is built from TRBV4-1 and TRBJ1-3, with D possibly TRBD1 on 6 matching bases. CDR1 MGHRA and CDR2 YSYEKL come from the germline V gene. Trimming pared 4 bases from V and 0 bases from J, leaving 10 bases between. The CDR3 is 15 residues long.

Only one count was recorded for this clone. V usage is TRBV30 and J usage is TRBJ2-1; D not resolved. Germline loops: CDR1 GTSNPN, CDR2 SVGIG (reference sequence). Trimming shortened V by 0 bases and J by 0 bases, and 12 bases separated the two germline ends. CDR3 length: 16 residues. CDR3 nucleotides: TGTGCCTGGAGTGTGGGCAGTTCCAGCTCCTACAATGAGCAGTTCTTC. Protein sequence: CAWSVGSSSSYNEQFF.

V usage is TRBV28 and J usage is TRBJ2-4; the match to TRBD1 covers 7 bases. The CDR3 extends over 17 amino acids. The germline V gene encodes CDR1 MDHEN and CDR2 SYDVKM. V lost 4 bases, J lost 13 bases, and 22 bases stayed unmatched. CDR3 DNA sequence: TGTGCCAGCAGTTCTGACCGGCTTGGTTGGGACAGTACCATCCAGTACTTC. It is translated as CASSSDRLGWDSTIQYF.

Notes on this clone: The same CDR3 is also encoded by other DNA sequences in this sample. The chain combines TRBV6-5 with TRBJ2-2, with unresolved D. Per germline, CDR1 MNHEY and CDR2 SVGAGI. V gave up 2 bases and J gave up 1 base, with 8 bases separating them. The length of the CDR3 is 15 residues. The CDR3 loop is CASSYLAENTGELFF. CDR3 bases: TGTGCCAGCAGTTACCTGGCAGAGAACACCGGGGAGCTGTTTTTT.

This clone came up once. The chain uses TRBV27 and TRBJ2-7; D remains unclear. The germline V gene encodes CDR1 MNHEY and CDR2 SMNVEV (reference sequence). The CDR3 contains 14 residues. V gave up 3 bases and J gave up 4 bases, with 13 bases separating them. This CDR3 is CASSLVGMVYEQYF. CDR3 in DNA: TGTGCCAGCAGTTTGGTAGGTATGGTATACGAGCAGTACTTC.

The chain combines TRBV18 with TRBJ2-2; D gene unclear. This CDR3 region has 16 residues. V was pared by 3 bases and J by 1 base, with 12 bases between. Per the germline V gene, CDR1 is KGHSH and CDR2 is LQKENI. DNA for the CDR3: TGTGCCAGCTCACCCTCATGGCTGAAGAACACCGGGGAGCTGTTTTTT. This encodes CASSPSWLKNTGELFF.

This chain uses TRBV19 with TRBJ2-7; perhaps D is TRBD1 or TRBD2 (6 bases each). The ends were cut back, 5 bases at V and 3 bases at J, with 26 bases in the middle. The CDR3 has 18 amino acids. Germline V gene lookup returns CDR1 LNHDA and CDR2 SQIVND (reference sequence). CDR3 sequence reads: CASSPTIPGAPISYEQYF. CDR3 bases: TGTGCCAGTAGTCCCACCATCCCGGGGGCTCCCATTAGCTACGAGCAGTACTTC.

The V call is TRBV9, the J call TRBJ1-1, with D possibly TRBD1 on 5 matching bases. V was pared by 4 bases and J by 3 bases, with 13 bases between. Germline assignment: CDR1 SGDLS and CDR2 YYNGEE. CDR3 length equals 14 residues. The CDR3 DNA follows: TGTGCCAGCAGCCTCGACTTGGGGGACACTGAAGCTTTCTTT. Protein: CASSLDLGDTEAFF.

The J gene is TRBJ2-7, the V gene TRBV5-1; D call uncertain. Germline loops: CDR1 SGHRS, CDR2 YFSETQ. V was clipped by 0 bases and J by 0 bases, with 7 bases between them. This CDR3 contains 14 residues. CDR3 sequence: CASSLGANSYEQYF. Written as DNA, the CDR3 is TGCGCCAGCAGCTTGGGGGCGAACTCCTACGAGCAGTACTTC.

The rearrangement links TRBV10-3 to TRBJ2-1; D perhaps matches TRBD2 (6 bases). This CDR3 region has 14 residues. Trimming pared 4 bases from V and 7 bases from J, leaving 14 bases between. Germline V gives CDR1 ENHRY, CDR2 SYGVKD. CDR3 amino acids: CAISGGGGENEQFF. Here the CDR3 DNA reads TGTGCCATCAGTGGTGGAGGAGGGGAAAATGAGCAGTTCTTC.

Worth noting for this clone: In the same sample, other DNA sequences code for this CDR3. This sequence joins TRBV4-1 and TRBJ2-7, with D hard to call. The V gene's germline CDR1 is MGHRA and CDR2 YSYEKL. V gave up 0 bases and J gave up 5 bases, with 8 bases separating them. There are 13 residues in the CDR3. CDR3 coding DNA: TGCGCCAGCAGCCAAGATCTCGGCGACGAGCAGTACTTC. The encoded protein is CASSQDLGDEQYF.